This T cell receptor (beta chain) was recovered during a study of human CD8 memory T cell subsets. It was negative magnetic separation that enriched the total CD8+ T cells. CDR1 and CDR2 (germline): SQVTM, ANQGSEA. The CDR3 consists of 13 residues. UMI-labeled 5' RACE was the method by which TCR beta libraries were made. No DNA is given; TCRdb re-called the 5' RACE reads and lists each CDR3 protein once. The table for this sample gives fewer than 15,000 distinct CDR3 sequences. The specimen was CD8+ T cells from PBMCs. This chain joins TRBV29-1 and TRBJ2-5; no DNA is available, so the TRBD1 call from TCRdb remains unchecked. This clonotype originated in a human donor in good health. The CDR3 sequence: CSVEANRIETQYF.